These 14 T cell receptor beta chains came from one sample sequenced in a study of blood T cell repertoires in COVID-19. Sequencing used immunoSEQ multiplex PCR; TCRdb keeps in-frame clones, though not all of them. The top ten hold under 6.5% of the sample, which has roughly 250,000 clones, roughly 87% seen once. The material sequenced was PBMCs or T cells enriched from blood (not recorded which). These receptors were collected from a woman aged 25-40 years with acute COVID-19.

The chain has TRBV5-5 and TRBJ2-5; TRBD1 aligns across 9 bases. Trimming removed 4 bases from V and 5 bases from J; junction bases left unmatched: 6. The V gene's germline CDR1 is SGHKS and CDR2 YYEKEE (reference sequence). The CDR3 spans 14 residues. The CDR3 nucleotides read TGTGCCAGCAGCAGGGACAGGGTGGGGGAGACCCAGTACTTC. It translates to CASSRDRVGETQYF.

V is TRBV11-2 and J is TRBJ1-1; tentative D call: TRBD1 (5 bases). The ends were cut back, 0 bases at V and 0 bases at J, with 17 bases in the middle. The germline V gene has CDR1 SGHAT and CDR2 FQNNGV. The CDR3 extends over 18 amino acids. CDR3 protein: CASSLEQVPSTMNTEAFF. CDR3 DNA sequence: TGTGCCAGCAGCTTAGAACAGGTGCCCTCGACAATGAACACTGAAGCTTTCTTT.

J is TRBJ2-5 and V is TRBV19; 7 bases line up with TRBD2. V shed 6 bases and J 5 bases; nucleotides not matched to a gene: 15. Germline V gives CDR1 LNHDA, CDR2 SQIVND (reference sequence). The CDR3 has 16 amino acids. Here the CDR3 DNA reads TGTGCCAGTAGGGGGTGGCGGGAGAGTGGTAGGGAGACCCAGTACTTC. This sequence encodes CASRGWRESGRETQYF.

This chain links TRBV7-2 with TRBJ2-3; TRBD2 aligns across 9 bases. CDR3 size: 19 residues. Germline loops: CDR1 SGHTA, CDR2 FQGNSA. V lost 0 bases and J lost 3; bases outside the gene matches: 13. CDR3 residues: CASSLAWASGVSKTDTQYF. CDR3 coding DNA: TGTGCCAGCAGCTTAGCTTGGGCTAGCGGGGTGTCTAAGACAGATACGCAGTATTTT. Combining the CDR3 with reference TRBV7-2 and TRBJ2-3 gives the whole variable domain GAGVSQSPSNKVTEKGKDVELRCDPISGHTALYWYRQSLGQGLEFLIYFQGNSAPDKSGLPSDRFSAERTGGSVSTLTIQRTQQEDSAVYLCASSLAWASGVSKTDTQYFGPGTRLTVL.

CDR3 residues: CASSIRVRETQYF. CDR3 bases: TGTGCCAGTAGTATCAGGGTTAGGGAGACCCAGTACTTC. The V gene is TRBV19, the J gene TRBJ2-5; TRBD1 is a possible D gene (5 bases). The CDR3 is 13 amino acids. Trimming removed 3 bases from V and 5 bases from J, with 10 bases in between. Germline values: CDR1 LNHDA, CDR2 SQIVND (reference sequence).

This chain joins TRBV28 and TRBJ2-3, with 11 bases matching TRBD2. Looked up from germline, CDR1 is MDHEN and CDR2 is SYDVKM. The CDR3 has 17 amino acids. J was trimmed by 0 bases and V by 5 bases; bases with no gene match: 7. The CDR3 DNA reads as TGTGCCAGCAGTCTCTACTTAGCGGGAGGGAGCACAGATACGCAGTATTTT. Translating it yields CASSLYLAGGSTDTQYF.

This chain connects TRBV4-3 to TRBJ1-4, with a possible D match to TRBD1 (5 bases). Trimming cost V 2 bases and J 6 bases, with 10 bases left between them. Looked up from germline, CDR1 is LGHNA and CDR2 is YSLEER. The CDR3 runs 14 residues. Written as DNA, the CDR3 is TGCGCCAGCAGCCAACAGGGAATTGATGAAAAACTGTTTTTT. Translation gives CASSQQGIDEKLFF.

The genes are TRBV12-5 and TRBJ1-5, with 10 positions matching TRBD1. The CDR3 runs 14 residues. V was clipped by 8 bases and J by 3 bases; unmatched bases: 4. CDR1 is LGHNT, CDR2 FRNRAP, per germline. Here the CDR3 DNA reads TGTGCTAGTCGGGGGACAGGGGACAATCAGCCCCAGCATTTT. Amino acids: CASRGTGDNQPQHF.

CDR3: CASRKQGATNIQYF. The CDR3 DNA sequence: TGTGCCAGCAGGAAACAGGGGGCTACAAACATTCAGTACTTC. The chain combines TRBV2 with TRBJ2-4, with TRBD1 identical over 9 bases. The V segment lost 6 bases and the J segment 6 bases; nucleotides outside the gene matches: 6. This CDR3 contains 14 residues. Germline V gene lookup returns CDR1 SNHLY and CDR2 FYNNEI.

This chain links TRBV28 with TRBJ1-5; D is ambiguous. Trimming took off 10 bases at V and 4 bases at J, with 8 bases between the two ends. In germline, CDR1 is MDHEN, CDR2 SYDVKM. CDR3 size: 11 residues. CDR3 protein: CAIGLNQPQHF. The DNA of the CDR3 is TGTGCCATAGGACTTAATCAGCCCCAGCATTTT.

The chain uses TRBV2 and TRBJ2-3, with 12 bases lining up with TRBD2. V trimming: 3 bases; J trimming: 2 bases; junction bases outside the gene matches: 15. CDR1 is SNHLY, CDR2 FYNNEI, per germline. The CDR3 extends over 20 amino acids. The CDR3 DNA sequence: TGTGCCAGCAGTGAGGTTCCGACTAGCGGGGGCGCGGGCTTCACAGATACGCAGTATTTT. This gives the protein CASSEVPTSGGAGFTDTQYF.

The chain joins TRBV28 to TRBJ1-3; D might be TRBD1 (5 bases). V dropped 2 bases and J dropped 1 base, with 9 bases sitting between them. The CDR3 runs 15 residues. Germline CDR1 reads MDHEN; CDR2 reads SYDVKM. The CDR3 reads CASSLLRGSGNTIYF. The CDR3 DNA reads as TGTGCCAGCAGTTTACTTAGGGGTTCTGGAAACACCATATATTTT. The full variable domain, completed using reference TRBV28 and TRBJ1-3, is DVKVTQSSRYLVKRTGEKVFLECVQDMDHENMFWYRQDPGLGLRLIYFSYDVKMKEKGDIPEGYSVSREKKERFSLILESASTNQTSMYLCASSLLRGSGNTIYFGEGSWLTVV.

This clone was picked up a small number of times. The chain couples TRBV28 to TRBJ1-1, with D perhaps TRBD1 (5 bases). The CDR3 contains 15 residues. Trimming took off 2 bases at V and 0 bases at J, with 10 bases between the two ends. The germline gives CDR1 MDHEN, CDR2 SYDVKM. The CDR3 coding sequence is TGTGCCAGCAGTTTAGGGGCGGCTGTGAACACTGAAGCTTTCTTT. It yields the protein CASSLGAAVNTEAFF. The complete variable domain, with remaining parts taken from reference TRBV28 and TRBJ1-1, reads DVKVTQSSRYLVKRTGEKVFLECVQDMDHENMFWYRQDPGLGLRLIYFSYDVKMKEKGDIPEGYSVSREKKERFSLILESASTNQTSMYLCASSLGAAVNTEAFFGQGTRLTVV.

With respect to this clone: Other DNA sequences of this sample code for an identical CDR3. The V gene is TRBV28, the J gene TRBJ2-3; no firm D call. The CDR3 covers 12 residues. Germline assignment: CDR1 MDHEN and CDR2 SYDVKM. V dropped 4 bases and J dropped 2 bases, with 4 bases sitting between them. The CDR3 region has the DNA TGTGCCAGCAGTTCGGTCACAGATACGCAGTATTTT. Amino acid sequence: CASSSVTDTQYF.